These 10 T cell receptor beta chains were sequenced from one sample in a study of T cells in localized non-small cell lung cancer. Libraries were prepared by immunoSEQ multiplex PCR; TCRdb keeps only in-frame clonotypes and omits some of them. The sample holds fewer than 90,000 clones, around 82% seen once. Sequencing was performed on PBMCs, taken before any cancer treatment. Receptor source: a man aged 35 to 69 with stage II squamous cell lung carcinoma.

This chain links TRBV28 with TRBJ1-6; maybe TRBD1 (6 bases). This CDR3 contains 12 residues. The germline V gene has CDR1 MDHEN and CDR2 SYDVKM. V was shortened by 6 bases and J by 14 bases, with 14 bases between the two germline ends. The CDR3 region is CASSSGQLTLHF. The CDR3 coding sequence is TGTGCCAGCAGCTCTGGACAGCTCACCCTCCACTTT. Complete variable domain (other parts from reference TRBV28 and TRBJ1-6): DVKVTQSSRYLVKRTGEKVFLECVQDMDHENMFWYRQDPGLGLRLIYFSYDVKMKEKGDIPEGYSVSREKKERFSLILESASTNQTSMYLCASSSGQLTLHFGNGTRLTVT.

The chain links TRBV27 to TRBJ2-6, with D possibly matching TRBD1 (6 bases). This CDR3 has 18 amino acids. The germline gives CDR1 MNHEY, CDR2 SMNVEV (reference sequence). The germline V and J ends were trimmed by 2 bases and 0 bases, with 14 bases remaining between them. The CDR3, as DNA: TGTGCCAGCAGTTTACGGCCCTGGACAGTCTCTGGGGCCAACGTCCTGACTTTC. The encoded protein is CASSLRPWTVSGANVLTF.

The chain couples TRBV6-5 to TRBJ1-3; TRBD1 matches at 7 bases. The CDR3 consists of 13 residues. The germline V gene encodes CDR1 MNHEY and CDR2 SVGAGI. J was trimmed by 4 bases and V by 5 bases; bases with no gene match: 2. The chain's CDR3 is CASSTGVGNTIYF. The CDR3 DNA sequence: TGTGCCAGCAGTACAGGGGTGGGAAACACCATATATTTT.

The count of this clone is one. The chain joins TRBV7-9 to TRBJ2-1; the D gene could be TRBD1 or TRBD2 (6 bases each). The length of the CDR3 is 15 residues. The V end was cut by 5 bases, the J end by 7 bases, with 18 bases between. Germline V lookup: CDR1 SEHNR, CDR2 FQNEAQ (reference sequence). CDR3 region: CASSPLGGRTNEQFF. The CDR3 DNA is TGTGCCAGCAGCCCCCTAGGGGGGCGAACGAATGAGCAGTTCTTC.

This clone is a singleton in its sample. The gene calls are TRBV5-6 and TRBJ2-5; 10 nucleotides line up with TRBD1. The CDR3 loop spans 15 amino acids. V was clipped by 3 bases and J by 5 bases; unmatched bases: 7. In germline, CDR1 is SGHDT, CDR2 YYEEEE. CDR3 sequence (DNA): TGTGCCAGCAGCTCCGGGACAGGGGTATGGGAGACCCAGTACTTC. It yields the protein CASSSGTGVWETQYF.

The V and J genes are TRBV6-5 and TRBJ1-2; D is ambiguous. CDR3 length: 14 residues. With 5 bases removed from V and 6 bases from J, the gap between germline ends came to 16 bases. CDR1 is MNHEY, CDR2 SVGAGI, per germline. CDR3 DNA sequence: TGTGCCAGCAGTCCTGGCCGCCCAGAACATGGCTACACCTTC. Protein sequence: CASSPGRPEHGYTF.

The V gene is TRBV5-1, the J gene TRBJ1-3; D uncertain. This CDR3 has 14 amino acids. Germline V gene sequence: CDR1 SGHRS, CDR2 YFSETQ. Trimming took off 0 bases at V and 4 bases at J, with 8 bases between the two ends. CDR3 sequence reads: CASSLGAFGNTIYF. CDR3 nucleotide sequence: TGCGCCAGCAGCTTGGGGGCCTTCGGAAACACCATATATTTT. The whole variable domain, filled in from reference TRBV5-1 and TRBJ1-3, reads KAGVTQTPRYLIKTRGQQVTLSCSPISGHRSVSWYQQTPGQGLQFLFEYFSETQRNKGNFPGRFSGRQFSNSRSEMNVSTLELGDSALYLCASSLGAFGNTIYFGEGSWLTVV.

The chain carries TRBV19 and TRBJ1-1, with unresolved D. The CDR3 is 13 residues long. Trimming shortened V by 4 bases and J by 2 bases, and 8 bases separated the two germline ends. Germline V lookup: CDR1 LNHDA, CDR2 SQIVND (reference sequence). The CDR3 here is CASSKIRNTEAFF. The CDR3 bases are TGTGCCAGTAGTAAAATCAGAAACACTGAAGCTTTCTTT.

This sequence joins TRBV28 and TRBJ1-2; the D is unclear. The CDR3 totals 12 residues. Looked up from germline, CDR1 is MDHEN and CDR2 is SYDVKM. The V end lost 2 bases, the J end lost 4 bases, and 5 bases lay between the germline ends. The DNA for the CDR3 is TGTGCCAGCAGTTTAAAGGCCTATGGCTACACCTTC. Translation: CASSLKAYGYTF.

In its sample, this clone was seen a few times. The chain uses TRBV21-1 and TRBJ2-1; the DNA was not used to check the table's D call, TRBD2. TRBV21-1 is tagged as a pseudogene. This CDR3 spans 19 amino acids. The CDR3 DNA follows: TGTGCCAGCAGCAAAAAGAGAGGGCGGGATAGCGGAATCTACAATGAGCAGTTCTTC. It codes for CASSKKRGRDSGIYNEQFF.